These T cell receptor beta chains were read from a single sample in a study of shared clonotypes between healthy human individuals. The table came from immunoSEQ multiplex PCR; TCRdb's copy has only in-frame clones and leaves some out. The repertoire holds around 99,000 clones, with almost 70% as singletons. The sequencing sample was made of memory CD8+ T cells sorted from blood. Receptors were obtained from a man aged 30 to 45 in good health. CDR3s include the opening cysteine and the closing phenylalanine or tryptophan. Fields, in order: V gene, clone size, D gene, J gene, CDR3 DNA, CDR3 protein. The D gene is left open where the match is weak. The size of a clone is reported for some rows only, either as once, few or many, or as a class for expanded clones.

TRBV9	NA	TRBD1	TRBJ2-7	TGTGCCAGCAGCGGAACAGGGGCCAGCTACGAGCAGTACTTC	CASSGTGASYEQYF
TRBV5-1	NA	NA	TRBJ2-7	TGCGCCAGCAGCCCGCAACTAGGGACCTTACGATGGCAGTACTTC	CASSPQLGTLRWQYF
TRBV6-5	few	NA	TRBJ2-1	TGTGCCAGCAGTTACTCGAATGAGCAGTTCTTC	CASSYSNEQFF
TRBV7-9	NA	NA	TRBJ1-5	TGTGCCAGCAGCTTATACGCAGGTGGAAATCAGCCCCAGCATTTT	CASSLYAGGNQPQHF
TRBV5-5	NA	NA	TRBJ1-2	TGTGCCAGCAGCGACAGGCCGGGAAACTATGGCTACACCTTC	CASSDRPGNYGYTF
TRBV5-6	few	NA	TRBJ2-2	TGTGCCAGCAGCTTGGGGGCAGGGCTCACCGGGGAGCTGTTTTTT	CASSLGAGLTGELFF
TRBV11-2	NA	NA	TRBJ1-2	TGTGCCAGCAGCTTAGACGGGCGCTCCTATGGCTACACCTTC	CASSLDGRSYGYTF
TRBV9	NA	NA	TRBJ1-4	TGTGCCAGCAGCGGGGGGCTTAATGAAAAACTGTTTTTT	CASSGGLNEKLFF
TRBV25-1	few	NA	TRBJ2-1	TGTGCCAGCAGTAGGGGGACTTTCCCCGACCTAAATGAGCAGTTCTTC	CASSRGTFPDLNEQFF
TRBV28	NA	NA	TRBJ1-5	TGTGCCAGCAGTTCCTCAGGGACGGTAAGCAATCAGCCCCAGCATTTT	CASSSSGTVSNQPQHF
TRBV4-3	few	NA	TRBJ2-3	TGCGCCAGCAGCCAAGATCCCGGGGGCACAGATACGCAGTATTTT	CASSQDPGGTDTQYF
TRBV5-5	NA	TRBD1	TRBJ1-3	TGTGCCAGCAGCCTGACAGGGGTCGAAGGTTTTGGAAACACCATATATTTT	CASSLTGVEGFGNTIYF
TRBV27	few	TRBD1	TRBJ2-7	TGTGCCAGCAGTTTACAGGGGGTGTTCTCCTACGAGCAGTACTTC	CASSLQGVFSYEQYF
TRBV28	NA	NA	TRBJ2-1	TGTGCCAGCAGGATGTCTCTAAATGAGCAGTTCTTC	CASRMSLNEQFF
TRBV9	NA	TRBD1	TRBJ2-7	TGTGCCAGCAGCGTAGAGGGACAGGGGGTCCGCGAGCAGTACTTC	CASSVEGQGVREQYF
TRBV11-3	NA	NA	TRBJ2-2	TGTGCCAGCAGTTCTAGCGCCTTGAACACCGGGGAGCTGTTTTTT	CASSSSALNTGELFF
TRBV9	medium-sized	TRBD2	TRBJ2-7	TGTGCCAGCAGTAGCGGGAGGGACTCCTACGAGCAGTACTTC	CASSSGRDSYEQYF
TRBV6-5	once	NA	TRBJ2-1	TGTGCCAGCAAAAGATTTGCAGTCCATAATGAGCAGTTCTTC	CASKRFAVHNEQFF
TRBV5-4	NA	TRBD1	TRBJ1-1	TGTGCCAGCAGTCGTAAGGGACAGGGGGTGGAAATTGGTATGACTGAAGCTTTCTTT	CASSRKGQGVEIGMTEAFF
TRBV4-1	once	NA	TRBJ2-1	TGCGCCAGCAGCCAAGATTTGCCCCTAATTGAGAGCTCCTACAATGAGCAGTTCTTC	CASSQDLPLIESSYNEQFF
TRBV18	NA	TRBD1	TRBJ2-5	TGTGCCAGCTCACGAAAGGGGACAGGGTTTCCAGAGACCCAGTACTTC	CASSRKGTGFPETQYF
TRBV7-3	NA	TRBD1	TRBJ2-3	TGTGCCAGCAGCCTGACGGGGGACAGGGTTGCAGATACGCAGTATTTT	CASSLTGDRVADTQYF
TRBV7-2	NA	TRBD2	TRBJ2-1	TGTGCCAGCAGCTTTCATAGCGGGAGGGGGTCAGGCAATGAGCAGTTCTTC	CASSFHSGRGSGNEQFF
TRBV4-3	NA	NA	TRBJ2-2	TGCGCCAGCAGCCAAGTCCTTGAGAACACCGGGGAGCTGTTTTTT	CASSQVLENTGELFF
TRBV7-2	NA	TRBD2	TRBJ2-3	TGTGCCAGCAGCTTAGTAGCGGGAGGGATAGTAGATACGCAGTATTTT	CASSLVAGGIVDTQYF
TRBV11-3	NA	NA	TRBJ2-3	TGTGCCAGCAGCTTGGGAGGCGGGGGCGCAGATACGCAGTATTTT	CASSLGGGGADTQYF
TRBV7-9	NA	NA	TRBJ1-5	TGTGCCAGCAGCCTGACAAATAGCAATCAGCCCCAGCATTTT	CASSLTNSNQPQHF
TRBV19	NA	NA	TRBJ1-2	TGTGCCAGTAGCCCGGACAGTCGTCCCTATGGCTACACCTTC	CASSPDSRPYGYTF
TRBV11-2	NA	TRBD2	TRBJ2-1	TGTGCCAGCAGCCCGGGACTAGCGGGATATACCTCCTACAATGAGCAGTTCTTC	CASSPGLAGYTSYNEQFF
TRBV11-2	few	NA	TRBJ2-1	TGTGCCAGCAGCCCCAGTCGGGGGGACAAATACAATGAGCAGTTCTTC	CASSPSRGDKYNEQFF
TRBV6-1	few	TRBD1	TRBJ1-1	TGTGCCAGCGGTGACAGGGGGCTCCAAGCTTTCTTT	CASGDRGLQAFF
TRBV28	NA	NA	TRBJ2-3	TGTGCCAGCAGCTCAACCCGAGGCAGTAGCACAGATACGCAGTATTTT	CASSSTRGSSTDTQYF
TRBV6-5	NA	TRBD1	TRBJ2-7	TGTGCCAGCAGGGGGACAGGGACCTACGAGCAGTACTTC	CASRGTGTYEQYF
TRBV14	many	NA	TRBJ1-1	TGTGCCAGCAGCCAAGCGTCGGCCTTGAACACTGAAGCTTTCTTT	CASSQASALNTEAFF
TRBV11-2	NA	NA	TRBJ2-1	TGTGCCAGCAGCTCCGGCTCTTTTTCCAATGAGCAGTTCTTC	CASSSGSFSNEQFF
TRBV7-9	once	NA	TRBJ2-5	TGTGCCAGCAGCTACACGGGGGAGACCCAGTACTTC	CASSYTGETQYF
TRBV7-2	NA	NA	TRBJ1-2	TGTGCCAGCAGCTCCGACAGGTACCGAGGCTACACCTTC	CASSSDRYRGYTF
TRBV30	many	TRBD1	TRBJ1-5	TGTGCCTGGCAGACCGGACAGGGGTTACAGCAGCCCCAGCATTTT	CAWQTGQGLQQPQHF
TRBV6-1	few	NA	TRBJ2-1	TGTGCCAGCAGTGACCTAGTGGACTATAACAATGAGCAGTTCTTC	CASSDLVDYNNEQFF
TRBV28	once	TRBD1	TRBJ1-1	TGTGCCAGCAGCCCAGGGGGAGGACGTAGTACTGAAGCTTTCTTT	CASSPGGGRSTEAFF
TRBV6-5	once	NA	TRBJ2-7	TGTGCCAGCAGCGAAATCTACGAGCAGTACTTC	CASSEIYEQYF
TRBV19	NA	NA	TRBJ1-1	TGTGCCAGTAGTTTCGATCCCGGGACCTTGAACACTGAAGCTTTCTTT	CASSFDPGTLNTEAFF
TRBV9	NA	NA	TRBJ2-5	TGTGCCAGCAGCGTACGACAGTTCGAGACCCAGTACTTC	CASSVRQFETQYF
TRBV27	NA	NA	TRBJ2-7	TGTGCCAGCAGACGCTCACTTGGCCAGGTAGGACTGTCCTACGAGCAGTACTTC	CASRRSLGQVGLSYEQYF
TRBV28	NA	NA	TRBJ2-1	TGTGCCAGCATCCCCCCCATTCCAGAACTCCTGGGAGCCTACAATGAGCAGTTCTTC	CASIPPIPELLGAYNEQFF